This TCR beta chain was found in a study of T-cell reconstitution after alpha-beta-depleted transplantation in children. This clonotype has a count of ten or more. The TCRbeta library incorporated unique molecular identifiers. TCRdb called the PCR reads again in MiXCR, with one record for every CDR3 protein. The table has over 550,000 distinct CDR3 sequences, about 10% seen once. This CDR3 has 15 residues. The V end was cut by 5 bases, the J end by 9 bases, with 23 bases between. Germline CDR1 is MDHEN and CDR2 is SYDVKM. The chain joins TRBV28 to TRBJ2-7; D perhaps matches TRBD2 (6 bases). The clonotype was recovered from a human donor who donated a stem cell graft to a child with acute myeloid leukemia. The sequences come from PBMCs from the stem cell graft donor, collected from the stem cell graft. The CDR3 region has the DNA TGTGCCAGCAGTGTTAGTGGGCCGTCCGCTAGCGTGCAGTACTTC. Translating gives CASSVSGPSASVQYF.